The T cell receptor beta chain described here comes from a study of shared clonotypes between healthy human individuals. Whole-study context: Three plates each covered CD4 naive and memory; CD8 naive two, CD8 memory one.

Germline CDR1 is SGHTA and CDR2 is FQGNSA. After removal of 2 bases from V and 0 bases from J, the junction contained 7 bases not matched to a gene. The CDR3 has 16 residues. The assay ran at deep level. Libraries were prepared by immunoSEQ multiplex PCR; TCRdb keeps only in-frame clonotypes and omits some of them. The sample consists of under 1,100,000 clones, approximately 68% of them appearing once. Donors included only healthy HIV-negative adults lacking recent acute infections or vaccinations. Study outcomes and limitations: A small donor pool kept down the genetic and exposure-history diversity that was represented.

In the case of this clone: The antigen is undetermined.

This rearrangement joins TRBV7-2 to TRBJ2-7; TRBD1 matches 7 bases. Sequencing used memory CD4+ T cells sorted from blood. Indicated subset: CD45RA-negative fraction. This TCR was recovered from a man younger than 35 in good health. CDR3 nucleotide sequence: TGTGCCAGCAGCTTAACGTCGCCAGGGGGCTCCTACGAGCAGTACTTC. It yields the protein CASSLTSPGGSYEQYF.